These 2 T cell receptor beta chains originate from one sample sequenced in a study of blood T cells in healthy people across ages. Alongside a J-beta primer mix, a sample-barcoded 5' primer served in a second PCR lasting 7 to 11 cycles. TCRdb reprocessed the 5' RACE reads via MiXCR and lists one record per CDR3 protein. Of 700,000 or so distinct CDR3 sequences in the sample, roughly two fifths are singletons; the top ten hold around 30%. The specimen sequenced was blood. These receptors were collected from an older man in good health.

This chain joins TRBV29-1 and TRBJ1-1; a possible D gene is TRBD1 (5 bases). V was shortened by 7 bases and J by 0 bases, with 9 bases between the two germline ends. Germline assignment: CDR1 SQVTM and CDR2 ANQGSEA. The CDR3 spans 12 residues. CDR3: CSGGHMNTEAFF. DNA of the CDR3: TGCAGCGGGGGCCACATGAACACTGAAGCTTTCTTT.

The CDR3 here is CSVPDYRQPYSNQPQHF. As DNA, the CDR3 is TGCAGCGTTCCCGATTATAGACAGCCCTATAGCAATCAGCCCCAGCATTTT. This chain uses TRBV29-1 with TRBJ1-5, with a tentative D call TRBD1 (5 bases). Germline CDR1 SQVTM, CDR2 ANQGSEA. This CDR3 is built from 17 residues. Trimming cost V 5 bases and J 0 bases, with 20 bases left between them.